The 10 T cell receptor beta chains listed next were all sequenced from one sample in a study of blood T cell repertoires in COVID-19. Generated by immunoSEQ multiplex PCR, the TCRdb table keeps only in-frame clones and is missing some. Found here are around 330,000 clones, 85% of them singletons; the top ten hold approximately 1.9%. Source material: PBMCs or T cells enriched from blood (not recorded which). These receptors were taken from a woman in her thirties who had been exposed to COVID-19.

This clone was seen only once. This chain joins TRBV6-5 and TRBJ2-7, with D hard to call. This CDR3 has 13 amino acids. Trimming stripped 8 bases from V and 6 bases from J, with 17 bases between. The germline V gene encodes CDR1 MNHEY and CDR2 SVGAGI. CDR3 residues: CASSSAPRGEQYF. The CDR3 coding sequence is TGTGCCAGCTCATCGGCCCCGCGAGGCGAGCAGTACTTC.

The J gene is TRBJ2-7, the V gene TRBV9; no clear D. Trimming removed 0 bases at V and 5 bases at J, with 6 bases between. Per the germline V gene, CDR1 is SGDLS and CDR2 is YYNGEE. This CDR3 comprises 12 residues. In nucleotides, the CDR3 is TGTGCCAGCAGCGTAGGGAGCGACGAGCAGTACTTC. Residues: CASSVGSDEQYF.

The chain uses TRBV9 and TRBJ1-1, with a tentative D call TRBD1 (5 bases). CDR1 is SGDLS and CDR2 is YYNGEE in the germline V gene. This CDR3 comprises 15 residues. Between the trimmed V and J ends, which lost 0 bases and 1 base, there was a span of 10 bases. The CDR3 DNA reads TGTGCCAGCAGCGTAGGTGGAGGGGCGAACACTGAAGCTTTCTTT. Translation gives CASSVGGGANTEAFF.

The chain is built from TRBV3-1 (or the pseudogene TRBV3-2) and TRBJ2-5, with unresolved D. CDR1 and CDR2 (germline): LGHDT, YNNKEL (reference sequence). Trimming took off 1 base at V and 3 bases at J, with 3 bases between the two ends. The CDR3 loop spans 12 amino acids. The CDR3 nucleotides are TGTGCCAGCAGCCAAGTAAAAGAGACCCAGTACTTC. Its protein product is CASSQVKETQYF.

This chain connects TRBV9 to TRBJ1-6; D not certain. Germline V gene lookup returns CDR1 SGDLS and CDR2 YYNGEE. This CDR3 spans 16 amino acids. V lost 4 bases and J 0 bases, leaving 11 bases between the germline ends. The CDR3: CASSPQGSSYNSPLHF. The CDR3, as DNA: TGTGCCAGCAGCCCCCAAGGGAGCTCCTATAATTCACCCCTCCACTTT.

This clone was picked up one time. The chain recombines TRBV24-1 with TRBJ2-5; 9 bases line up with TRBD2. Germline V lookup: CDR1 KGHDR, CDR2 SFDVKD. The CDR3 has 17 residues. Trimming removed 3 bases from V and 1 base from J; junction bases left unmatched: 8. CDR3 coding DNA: TGTGCCACCAGTGATCCCAAGCGGGGGGCCTTCCAAGAGACCCAGTACTTC. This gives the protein CATSDPKRGAFQETQYF.

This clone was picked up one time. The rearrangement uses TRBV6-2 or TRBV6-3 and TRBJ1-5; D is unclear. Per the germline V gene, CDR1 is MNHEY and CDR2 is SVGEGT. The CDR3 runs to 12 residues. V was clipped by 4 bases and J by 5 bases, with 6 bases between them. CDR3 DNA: TGTGCCAGCAGTTCCCCCTATCAGCCCCAGCATTTT. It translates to CASSSPYQPQHF.

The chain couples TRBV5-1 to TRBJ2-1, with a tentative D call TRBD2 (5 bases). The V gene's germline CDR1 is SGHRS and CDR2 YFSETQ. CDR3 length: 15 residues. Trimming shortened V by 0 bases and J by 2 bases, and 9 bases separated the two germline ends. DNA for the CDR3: TGCGCCAGCAGCTTGGCGGGGTTACCCTACAATGAGCAGTTCTTC. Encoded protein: CASSLAGLPYNEQFF. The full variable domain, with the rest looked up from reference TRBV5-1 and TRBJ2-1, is KAGVTQTPRYLIKTRGQQVTLSCSPISGHRSVSWYQQTPGQGLQFLFEYFSETQRNKGNFPGRFSGRQFSNSRSEMNVSTLELGDSALYLCASSLAGLPYNEQFFGPGTRLTVL.

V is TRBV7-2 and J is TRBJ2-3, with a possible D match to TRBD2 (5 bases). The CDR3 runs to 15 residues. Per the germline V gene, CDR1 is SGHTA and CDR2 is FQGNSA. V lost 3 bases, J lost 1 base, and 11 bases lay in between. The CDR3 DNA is TGTGCCAGCAGCTTCGCGGGTTCGGGCACAGATACGCAGTATTTT. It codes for CASSFAGSGTDTQYF.

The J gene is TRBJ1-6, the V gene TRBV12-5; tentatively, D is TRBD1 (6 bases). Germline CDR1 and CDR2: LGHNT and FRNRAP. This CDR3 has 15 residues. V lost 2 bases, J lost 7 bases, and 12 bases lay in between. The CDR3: CASGLSDRRNSPLHF. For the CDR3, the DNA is TGTGCTAGTGGTTTGTCCGACAGGAGGAATTCACCCCTCCACTTT.